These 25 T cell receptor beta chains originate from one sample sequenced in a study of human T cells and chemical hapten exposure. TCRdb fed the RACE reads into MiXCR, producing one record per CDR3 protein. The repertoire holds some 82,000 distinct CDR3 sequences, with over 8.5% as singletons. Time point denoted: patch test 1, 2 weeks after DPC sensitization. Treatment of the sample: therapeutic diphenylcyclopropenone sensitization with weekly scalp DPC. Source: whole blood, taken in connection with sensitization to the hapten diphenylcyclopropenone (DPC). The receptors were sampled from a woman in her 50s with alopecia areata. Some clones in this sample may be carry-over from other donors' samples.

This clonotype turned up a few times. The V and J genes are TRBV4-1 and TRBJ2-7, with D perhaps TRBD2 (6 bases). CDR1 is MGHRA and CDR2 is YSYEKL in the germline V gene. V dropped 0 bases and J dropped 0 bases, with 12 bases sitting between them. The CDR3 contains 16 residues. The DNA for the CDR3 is TGCGCCAGCAGCCAAGATCTTCGGAGGGCCTCCTACGAGCAGTACTTC. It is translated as CASSQDLRRASYEQYF.

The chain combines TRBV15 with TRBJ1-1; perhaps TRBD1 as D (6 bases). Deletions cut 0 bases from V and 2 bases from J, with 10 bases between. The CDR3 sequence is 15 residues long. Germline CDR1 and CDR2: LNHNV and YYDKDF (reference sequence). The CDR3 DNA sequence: TGTGCCACCAGCAGAGATCTACAGGGAAACACTGAAGCTTTCTTT. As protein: CATSRDLQGNTEAFF.

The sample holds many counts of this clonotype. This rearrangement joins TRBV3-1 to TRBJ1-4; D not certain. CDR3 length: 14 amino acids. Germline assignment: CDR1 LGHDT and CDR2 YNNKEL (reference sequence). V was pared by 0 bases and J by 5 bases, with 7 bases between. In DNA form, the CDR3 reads TGTGCCAGCAGCCAAGATCAGATGAATGAAAAACTGTTTTTT. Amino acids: CASSQDQMNEKLFF.

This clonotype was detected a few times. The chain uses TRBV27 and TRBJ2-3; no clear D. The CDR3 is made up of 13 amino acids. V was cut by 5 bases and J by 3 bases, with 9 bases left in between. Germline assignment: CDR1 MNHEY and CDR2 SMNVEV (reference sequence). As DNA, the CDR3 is TGTGCCAGCAGTCCCCAGCTGACAGATACGCAGTATTTT. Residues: CASSPQLTDTQYF.

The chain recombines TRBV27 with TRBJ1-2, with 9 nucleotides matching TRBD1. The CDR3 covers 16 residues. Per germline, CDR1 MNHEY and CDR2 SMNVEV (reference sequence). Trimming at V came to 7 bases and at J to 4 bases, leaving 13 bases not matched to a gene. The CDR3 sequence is CASMSRDRVQGYGYTF. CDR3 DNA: TGTGCCAGCATGTCCCGGGACAGGGTTCAGGGCTATGGCTACACCTTC.

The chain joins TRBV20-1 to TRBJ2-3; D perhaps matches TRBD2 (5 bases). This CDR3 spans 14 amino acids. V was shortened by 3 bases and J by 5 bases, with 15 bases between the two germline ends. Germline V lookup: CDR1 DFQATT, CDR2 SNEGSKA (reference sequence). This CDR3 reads CSARPLKGRDTQYF. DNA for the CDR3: TGCAGTGCTAGGCCTCTAAAAGGGAGAGATACGCAGTATTTT.

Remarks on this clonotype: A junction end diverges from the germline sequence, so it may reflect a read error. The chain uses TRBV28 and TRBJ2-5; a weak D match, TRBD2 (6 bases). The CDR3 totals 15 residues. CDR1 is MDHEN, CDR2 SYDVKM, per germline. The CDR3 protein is CANSFMDYSQETQYF. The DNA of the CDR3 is TGTGCCAACAGTTTCATGGACTACTCTCAAGAGACCCAGTACTTC. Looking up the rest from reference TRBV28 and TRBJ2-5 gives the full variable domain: DVKVTQSSRYLVKRTGEKVFLECVQDMDHENMFWYRQDPGLGLRLIYFSYDVKMKEKGDIPEGYSVSREKKERFSLILESASTNQTSMYLCANSFMDYSQETQYFGPGTRLLVL.

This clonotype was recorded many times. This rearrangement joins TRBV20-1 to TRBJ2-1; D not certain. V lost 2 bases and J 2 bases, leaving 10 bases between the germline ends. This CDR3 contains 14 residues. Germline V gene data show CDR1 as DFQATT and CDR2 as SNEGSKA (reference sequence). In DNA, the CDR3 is TGCAGTGCTAGACGGCAGCTGACCTACAATGAGCAGTTCTTC. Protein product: CSARRQLTYNEQFF.

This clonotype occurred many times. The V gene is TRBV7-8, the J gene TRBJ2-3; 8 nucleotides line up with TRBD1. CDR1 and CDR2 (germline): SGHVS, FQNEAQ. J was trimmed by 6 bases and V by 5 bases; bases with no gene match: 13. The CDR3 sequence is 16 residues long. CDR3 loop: CASSLKDQGARDTQYF. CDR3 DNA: TGTGCCAGCAGCCTTAAGGACCAGGGGGCGCGGGATACGCAGTATTTT. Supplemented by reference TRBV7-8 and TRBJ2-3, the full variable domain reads GAGVSQSPRYKVAKRGQDVALRCDPISGHVSLFWYQQALGQGPEFLTYFQNEAQLDKSGLPSDRFFAERPEGSVSTLKIQRTQQEDSAVYLCASSLKDQGARDTQYFGPGTRLTVL.

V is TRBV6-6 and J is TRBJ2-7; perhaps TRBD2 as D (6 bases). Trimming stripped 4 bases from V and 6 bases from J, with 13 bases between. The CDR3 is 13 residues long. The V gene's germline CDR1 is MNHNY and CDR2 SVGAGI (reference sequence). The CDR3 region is CASSFTGVGEQYF. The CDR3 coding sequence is TGTGCCAGCAGTTTTACGGGAGTAGGCGAGCAGTACTTC.

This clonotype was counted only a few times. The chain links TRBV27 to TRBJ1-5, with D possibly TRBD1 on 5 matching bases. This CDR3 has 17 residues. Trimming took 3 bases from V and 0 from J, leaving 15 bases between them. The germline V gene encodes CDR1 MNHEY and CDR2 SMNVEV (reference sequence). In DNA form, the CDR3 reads TGTGCCAGCAGTTTCCCGCCAGGGCCGGGTAGCAATCAGCCCCAGCATTTT. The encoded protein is CASSFPPGPGSNQPQHF.

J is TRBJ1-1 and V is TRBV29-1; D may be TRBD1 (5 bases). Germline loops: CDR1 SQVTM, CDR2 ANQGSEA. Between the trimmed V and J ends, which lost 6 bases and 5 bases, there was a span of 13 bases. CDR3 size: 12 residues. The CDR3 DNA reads TGCAGCGTGATCACGGGGCTTACTGAAGCTTTCTTT. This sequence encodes CSVITGLTEAFF.

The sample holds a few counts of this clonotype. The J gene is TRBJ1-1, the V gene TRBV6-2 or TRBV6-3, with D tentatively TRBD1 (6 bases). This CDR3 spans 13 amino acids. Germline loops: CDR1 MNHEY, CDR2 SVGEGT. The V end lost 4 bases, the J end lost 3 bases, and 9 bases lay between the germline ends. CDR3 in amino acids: CASSSGVYTEAFF. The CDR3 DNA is TGTGCCAGCAGTTCAGGGGTCTACACTGAAGCTTTCTTT.

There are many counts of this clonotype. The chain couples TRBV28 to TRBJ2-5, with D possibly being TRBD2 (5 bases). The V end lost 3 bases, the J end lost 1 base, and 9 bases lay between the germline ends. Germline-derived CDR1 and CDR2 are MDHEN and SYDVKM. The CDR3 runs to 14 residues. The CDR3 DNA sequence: TGTGCCAGCAGTTTTGGAGGTTTCCAAGAGACCCAGTACTTC. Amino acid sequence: CASSFGGFQETQYF.

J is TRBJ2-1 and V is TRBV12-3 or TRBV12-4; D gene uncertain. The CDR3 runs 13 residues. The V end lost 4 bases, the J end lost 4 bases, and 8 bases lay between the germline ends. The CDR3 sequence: CASSSLEYNEQFF. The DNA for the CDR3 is TGTGCCAGCAGTTCCCTCGAATACAATGAGCAGTTCTTC.

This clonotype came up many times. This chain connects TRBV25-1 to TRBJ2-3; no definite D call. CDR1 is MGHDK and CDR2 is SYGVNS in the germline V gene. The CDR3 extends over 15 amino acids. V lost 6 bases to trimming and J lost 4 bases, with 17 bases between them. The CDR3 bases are TGTGCCAGCAGCCAAGGACGAAACTTACCAGATACGCAGTATTTT. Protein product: CASSQGRNLPDTQYF.

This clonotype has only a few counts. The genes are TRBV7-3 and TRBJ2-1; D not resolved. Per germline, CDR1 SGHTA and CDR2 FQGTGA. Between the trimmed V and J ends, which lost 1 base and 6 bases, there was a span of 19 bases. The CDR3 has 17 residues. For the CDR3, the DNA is TGTGCCAGCAGCTTAAGGCAGGATACCAATTTCGGCAATGAGCAGTTCTTC. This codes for CASSLRQDTNFGNEQFF.

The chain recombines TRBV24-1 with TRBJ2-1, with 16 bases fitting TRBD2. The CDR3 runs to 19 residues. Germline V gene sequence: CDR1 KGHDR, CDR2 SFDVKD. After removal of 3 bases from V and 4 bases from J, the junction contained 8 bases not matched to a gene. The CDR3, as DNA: TGTGCCACCAGTGATGGGGGACTAGCGGGAGGGTTTCTTTACAATGAGCAGTTCTTC. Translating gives CATSDGGLAGGFLYNEQFF.

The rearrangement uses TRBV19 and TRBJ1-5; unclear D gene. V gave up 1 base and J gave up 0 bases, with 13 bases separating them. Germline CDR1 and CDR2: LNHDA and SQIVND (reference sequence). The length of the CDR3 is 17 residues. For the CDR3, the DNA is TGTGCCAGTAGTATAGGTTTCCGACAAATTAGCAATCAGCCCCAGCATTTT. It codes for CASSIGFRQISNQPQHF.

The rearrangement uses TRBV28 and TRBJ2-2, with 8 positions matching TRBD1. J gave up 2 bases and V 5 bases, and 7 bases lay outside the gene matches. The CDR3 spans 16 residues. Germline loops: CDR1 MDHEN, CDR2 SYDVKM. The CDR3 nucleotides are TGTGCCAGCAGTACCAACAGGGGGAGTAACACCGGGGAGCTGTTTTTT. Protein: CASSTNRGSNTGELFF.

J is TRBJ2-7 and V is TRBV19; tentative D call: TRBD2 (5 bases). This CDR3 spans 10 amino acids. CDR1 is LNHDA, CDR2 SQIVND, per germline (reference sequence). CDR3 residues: CATRREKQYF. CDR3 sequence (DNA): TGTGCGACTCGAAGGGAGAAGCAGTACTTC.

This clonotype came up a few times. In DNA, the CDR3 is TGTGCCAGCAGCCCTACAGGGGGTGGGGCCAACGTCCTGACTTTC. Translated: CASSPTGGGANVLTF. V usage is TRBV7-3 and J usage is TRBJ2-6, with TRBD1 matching over 8 bases. The CDR3 runs 15 residues. V was pared by 5 bases and J by 3 bases, with 3 bases of the junction left unmatched. Germline V gene sequence: CDR1 SGHTA, CDR2 FQGTGA.

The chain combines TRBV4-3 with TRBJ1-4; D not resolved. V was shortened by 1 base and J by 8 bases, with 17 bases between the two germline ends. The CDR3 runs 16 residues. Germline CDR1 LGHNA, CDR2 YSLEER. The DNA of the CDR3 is TGCGCCAGCAGCCAAGTACTCGTTGGAGTCGGGGAAAAACTGTTTTTT. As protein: CASSQVLVGVGEKLFF.

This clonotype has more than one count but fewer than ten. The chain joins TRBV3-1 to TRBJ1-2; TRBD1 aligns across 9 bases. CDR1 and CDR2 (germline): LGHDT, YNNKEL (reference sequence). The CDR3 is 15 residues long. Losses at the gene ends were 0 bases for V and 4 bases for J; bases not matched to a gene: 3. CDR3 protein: CASSQDRQGVYGYTF. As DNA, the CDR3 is TGTGCCAGCAGCCAAGATCGACAGGGGGTCTATGGCTACACCTTC.

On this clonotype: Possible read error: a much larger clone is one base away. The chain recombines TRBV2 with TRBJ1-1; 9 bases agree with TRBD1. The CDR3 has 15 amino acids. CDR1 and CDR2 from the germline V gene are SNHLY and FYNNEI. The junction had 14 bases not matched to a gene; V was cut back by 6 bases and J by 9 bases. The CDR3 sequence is CASRFGQGIITKAFF. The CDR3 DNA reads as TGTGCCAGCAGGTTTGGACAGGGGATTATAACTAAAGCTTTCTTT.